This T cell receptor beta chain was retrieved from a study of blood T cell repertoires in COVID-19. Study context: PBMCs, B-cell-depleted T cells, or T cells were the source of the cDNA or gDNA that made up the material.

Per the study methods: Reference gene primer amplification gave estimated nucleated cell counts. The repertoire was sequenced with immunoSEQ multiplex PCR; TCRdb's copy has only in-frame clones and lacks some. The V and J calls and the clone size are those of that table, but D and trimming were determined from the DNA. This sample has about 210,000 clones, with around 90% found just once. Sequenced: peripheral blood. The TCR was taken from a man aged 30-40 years with acute or convalescent COVID-19.

The CDR3 sequence is CASSDSAANSPLHF. The CDR3 nucleotides are TGTGCCAGCAGTGACTCGGCGGCGAACTCACCCCTCCACTTT. The chain recombines TRBV6-4 with TRBJ1-6; no clear D gene. From germline, CDR1 is MRHNA and CDR2 SNTAGT. The V gene lost 0 bases and the J gene lost 10 bases, with 10 bases spanning the gap. The CDR3 is 14 residues long.